One sample yielded the 19 T cell receptor beta chains listed below, sequenced in a study of blood T cell repertoires in COVID-19. Produced via immunoSEQ multiplex PCR; TCRdb's table is partial and in-frame only. Found here are about 400,000 clones, around nine tenths of them singletons; the top ten hold 10%. Source material: PBMCs or T cells enriched from blood (not recorded which). The receptors here all came from a woman in her fifties or sixties who had recovered from COVID-19.

The chain carries TRBV10-3 and TRBJ2-5; 13 bases map to TRBD2. Germline CDR1 ENHRY, CDR2 SYGVKD. J was trimmed by 1 base and V by 10 bases; bases with no gene match: 9. CDR3 size: 16 residues. CDR3 nucleotide sequence: TGTGCCACCGCCCCGACTAGCGGGGGGACCCAAGAGACCCAGTACTTC. It is translated as CATAPTSGGTQETQYF.

This chain uses TRBV19 with TRBJ1-5; D possibly corresponds to TRBD1 (5 bases). Trimming stripped 5 bases from V and 5 bases from J, with 10 bases between. The CDR3 is made up of 13 amino acids. Germline loops: CDR1 LNHDA, CDR2 SQIVND (reference sequence). This CDR3 is CASSSGIDQPQHF. The DNA of the CDR3 is TGTGCCAGTAGTTCAGGGATTGATCAGCCCCAGCATTTT.

The J gene is TRBJ2-4, the V gene TRBV28; D is possibly TRBD1 (6 bases). This CDR3 comprises 14 residues. Germline V CDR1 and CDR2: MDHEN, SYDVKM. V gave up 7 bases and J gave up 9 bases, with 19 bases separating them. The CDR3 bases are TGTGCCAGCACCCAGGGGCGGCCCCCGGGCATTCAGTACTTC. Residues: CASTQGRPPGIQYF.

This clone was seen a handful of times. V gene TRBV2 combines with J gene TRBJ1-5; TRBD1 matches at 7 bases. CDR1 is SNHLY and CDR2 is FYNNEI in the germline V gene. The CDR3 runs 19 residues. V trimming: 5 bases; J trimming: 0 bases; junction bases outside the gene matches: 16. In DNA form, the CDR3 reads TGTGCCAGCAGTCCTGAAAAGAGGGGGCCGACCTATAGCAATCAGCCCCAGCATTTT. It translates to CASSPEKRGPTYSNQPQHF.

The chain employs TRBV3-1 (or the pseudogene TRBV3-2) and TRBJ1-3, with D maybe TRBD1 (6 bases). V lost 1 base to trimming and J lost 0 bases, with 7 bases between them. This CDR3 is built from 15 residues. Germline-derived CDR1 and CDR2 are LGHDT and YNNKEL (reference sequence). CDR3 in amino acids: CASSQGTVSGNTIYF. In DNA, the CDR3 is TGTGCCAGCAGCCAAGGGACAGTCTCTGGAAACACCATATATTTT.

The chain recombines TRBV9 with TRBJ1-6, with D possibly matching TRBD1 (5 bases). V lost 4 bases, J lost 4 bases, and 12 bases lay in between. Germline loops: CDR1 SGDLS, CDR2 YYNGEE. CDR3 length equals 15 residues. The CDR3 region is CASSRTTEYNSPLHF. The CDR3 DNA reads as TGTGCCAGCAGCCGGACGACAGAGTATAATTCACCCCTCCACTTT.

This clone has more than one count but fewer than ten. The chain couples TRBV18 to TRBJ1-1; TRBD1 matches at 8 bases. V lost 2 bases, J lost 5 bases, and 13 bases stayed unmatched. Germline assignment: CDR1 KGHSH and CDR2 LQKENI. The CDR3 is 17 amino acids. The CDR3 DNA follows: TGTGCCAGCTCACCAATTAAGGGTCAGGGGGCAAGTACTGAAGCTTTCTTT. This encodes CASSPIKGQGASTEAFF. Together with reference TRBV18 and TRBJ1-1, the CDR3 gives the full variable domain: NAGVMQNPRHLVRRRGQEARLRCSPMKGHSHVYWYRQLPEEGLKFMVYLQKENIIDESGMPKERFSAEFPKEGPSILRIQQVVRGDSAAYFCASSPIKGQGASTEAFFGQGTRLTVV.

Comment on this clone: The junction does not match germline at one end; this may be a read error. The J gene is TRBJ1-2, the V gene TRBV28; 7 bases fit TRBD1. Germline V lookup: CDR1 MDHEN, CDR2 SYDVKM. The CDR3 has 11 amino acids. The CDR3 DNA sequence: TGTGCCAGCAGGAGTTTTGACAGGGCCGTCTTC. Translation: CASRSFDRAVF.

V gene TRBV2 combines with J gene TRBJ2-6; D remains ambiguous. Germline V gene lookup returns CDR1 SNHLY and CDR2 FYNNEI. V was cut by 3 bases and J by 0 bases, with 9 bases left in between. This CDR3 has 16 residues. In DNA, the CDR3 is TGTGCCAGCAGTGAGGTCGAGAGCTCTGGGGCCAACGTCCTGACTTTC. Translation: CASSEVESSGANVLTF.

The chain employs TRBV2 and TRBJ2-1, with TRBD2 identical over 9 bases. Germline CDR1 is SNHLY and CDR2 is FYNNEI. V trimming: 4 bases; J trimming: 7 bases; junction bases outside the gene matches: 8. The CDR3 has 15 residues. The CDR3 bases are TGTGCCAGCAGTGGCGTGGCGGGGGGGCGGAATGAGCAGTTCTTC. Protein sequence: CASSGVAGGRNEQFF.

This chain joins TRBV27 and TRBJ2-2; TRBD2 matches 12 bases. V lost 0 bases, J lost 3 bases, and 11 bases stayed unmatched. Germline CDR1 MNHEY, CDR2 SMNVEV (reference sequence). The CDR3 is made up of 20 amino acids. The CDR3 is CASSLSMTSGGKKHTGELFF. Written as DNA, the CDR3 is TGTGCCAGCAGTTTATCGATGACTAGCGGGGGAAAAAAACACACCGGGGAGCTGTTTTTT.

The chain is built from TRBV11-1 and TRBJ1-1, with D possibly being TRBD1 (6 bases). The CDR3 loop spans 15 amino acids. Trimming shortened V by 2 bases and J by 1 base, and 11 bases separated the two germline ends. CDR1 is SGHAT, CDR2 FQDESV, per germline (reference sequence). The CDR3: CASSLQGMGNTEAFF. The CDR3 bases are TGTGCCAGCAGCTTACAGGGGATGGGGAACACTGAAGCTTTCTTT. Combining the CDR3 with reference TRBV11-1 and TRBJ1-1 gives the whole variable domain EAEVAQSPRYKITEKSQAVAFWCDPISGHATLYWYRQILGQGPELLVQFQDESVVDDSQLPKDRFSAERLKGVDSTLKIQPAELGDSAMYLCASSLQGMGNTEAFFGQGTRLTVV.

The chain joins TRBV28 to TRBJ1-3, with D unclear. This CDR3 comprises 15 residues. The V end was cut by 3 bases, the J end by 1 base, with 10 bases between. CDR1 is MDHEN, CDR2 SYDVKM, per germline. CDR3 in DNA: TGTGCCAGCAGTTTGCCCCTGAGGTCTGGAAACACCATATATTTT. Its protein is CASSLPLRSGNTIYF.

This chain connects TRBV6-1 to TRBJ2-6; 7 bases agree with TRBD1. CDR3 length: 14 amino acids. V lost 0 bases, J lost 9 bases, and 2 bases stayed unmatched. The V gene's germline CDR1 is MNHNS and CDR2 SASEGT. The CDR3 loop is CASSEAGTDNVLTF. CDR3 DNA sequence: TGTGCCAGCAGTGAAGCTGGGACAGACAACGTCCTGACTTTC.

V usage is TRBV9 and J usage is TRBJ1-1; 9 bases line up with TRBD1. The CDR3 runs 15 residues. Per germline, CDR1 SGDLS and CDR2 YYNGEE. After removal of 4 bases from V and 5 bases from J, the junction contained 9 bases not matched to a gene. This CDR3 is CASSSGTGLGTEAFF. For the CDR3, the DNA is TGTGCCAGCAGCTCCGGGACAGGGTTGGGAACTGAAGCTTTCTTT.

This CDR3 is CASSGDRRSYTF. CDR3 DNA: TGTGCCAGCAGCGGGGACAGACGGTCCTACACCTTC. V usage is TRBV7-3 and J usage is TRBJ1-2, with 7 bases aligning to TRBD1. This CDR3 is 12 amino acids long. With V trimmed by 5 bases and J by 10 bases, 7 bases remained unmatched. The germline V gene has CDR1 SGHTA and CDR2 FQGTGA.

This chain links TRBV5-6 with TRBJ1-2; D is undetermined. CDR3 length: 17 residues. V shed 4 bases and J shed 0 bases, with 19 bases lying between them. Germline CDR1 and CDR2: SGHDT and YYEEEE. The CDR3 reads CASSPPRMELANYGYTF. CDR3 bases: TGTGCCAGCAGCCCGCCCCGAATGGAACTAGCTAACTATGGCTACACCTTC.

This sequence joins TRBV10-3 and TRBJ1-1; no clear D. CDR3 length: 13 amino acids. CDR1 ENHRY and CDR2 SYGVKD come from the germline V gene. Trimming removed 7 bases at V and 5 bases at J, with 14 bases between. CDR3 DNA: TGTGCCATCACCCCCGGAGGTGGGACTGAAGCTTTCTTT. Protein product: CAITPGGGTEAFF.

This clone has at least ten counts. The chain combines TRBV6-1 with TRBJ1-3, with D possibly being TRBD1 (5 bases). The germline gives CDR1 MNHNS, CDR2 SASEGT. Trimming pared 3 bases from V and 0 bases from J, leaving 12 bases between. This CDR3 has 16 amino acids. CDR3 amino acids: CASSETTELSGNTIYF. For the CDR3, the DNA is TGTGCCAGCAGTGAGACGACAGAGCTCTCTGGAAACACCATATATTTT.